Listed below are T cell receptor beta chains from one sample, sequenced in a study of technical replicates of blood from several donors. The protocol was immunoSEQ multiplex PCR, while the TCRdb copy is restricted to in-frame clones and leaves out a portion. The repertoire holds around 50,000 clones, with about 90% as singletons. The sequencing sample was made of PBMCs. The receptors come from a human donor in good health. Some clones in this sample may be carry-over from other donors' samples. CDR3s include the opening cysteine and the closing phenylalanine or tryptophan. Each record gives: D gene, clone size, J gene, V gene, CDR3 protein, CDR3 DNA. A D gene is named only where the DNA matches it firmly. The size entry is marked missing in some rows and otherwise reads once, few, many or a size class.

d_gene: TRBD2; abundance: NA; j_gene: TRBJ2-1; v_gene: TRBV5-1; CDR3aa: CASSLGTSPYNEQFF; CDR3nt: TGCGCCAGCAGCTTGGGGACTAGCCCCTACAATGAGCAGTTCTTC
d_gene: TRBD1; abundance: once; j_gene: TRBJ1-5; v_gene: TRBV19; CDR3aa: CASSKTGTGIDQPQHF; CDR3nt: TGTGCCAGTAGTAAAACCGGGACAGGGATTGATCAGCCCCAGCATTTT
d_gene: NA; abundance: NA; j_gene: TRBJ1-1; v_gene: TRBV7-9; CDR3aa: CASSLLLDTVTAFF; CDR3nt: TGTGCCAGCAGCTTACTCTTGGACACCGTTACGGCTTTCTTT
d_gene: TRBD2; abundance: NA; j_gene: TRBJ2-5; v_gene: TRBV7-2; CDR3aa: CASRPSGRGGETQYF; CDR3nt: TGTGCCAGCAGACCTAGCGGGAGGGGGGGAGAGACCCAGTACTTC
d_gene: TRBD1; abundance: NA; j_gene: TRBJ2-3; v_gene: TRBV2; CDR3aa: CASSRDSIFTDTQYF; CDR3nt: TGTGCCAGCAGTCGGGACAGCATTTTCACAGATACGCAGTATTTT
d_gene: NA; abundance: NA; j_gene: TRBJ1-2; v_gene: TRBV4-1; CDR3aa: CASSQEGALNYGYTF; CDR3nt: TGCGCCAGCAGCCAAGAGGGGGCACTTAACTATGGCTACACCTTC
d_gene: TRBD1; abundance: few; j_gene: TRBJ1-1; v_gene: TRBV12-5; CDR3aa: CASGLDTIQGGLTEAFF; CDR3nt: TGTGCTAGTGGTTTGGATACCATACAGGGGGGACTGACTGAAGCTTTCTTT
d_gene: NA; abundance: NA; j_gene: TRBJ1-1; v_gene: TRBV30; CDR3aa: CAWTVGGIGAFF; CDR3nt: TGTGCCTGGACCGTGGGGGGGATAGGGGCTTTCTTT
d_gene: TRBD1; abundance: NA; j_gene: TRBJ2-7; v_gene: TRBV25-1; CDR3aa: CASSDQDRSYEQYF; CDR3nt: TGTGCCAGCAGTGACCAGGACAGGAGCTACGAGCAGTACTTC
d_gene: TRBD2; abundance: NA; j_gene: TRBJ2-1; v_gene: TRBV7-6; CDR3aa: CASSLGLAGVGEQFF; CDR3nt: TGTGCCAGCAGCTTAGGTCTAGCGGGAGTCGGTGAGCAGTTCTTC
d_gene: NA; abundance: NA; j_gene: TRBJ2-7; v_gene: TRBV5-4; CDR3aa: CASSLGGRGEQYF; CDR3nt: TGTGCCAGCAGCTTAGGGGGTAGGGGCGAGCAGTACTTC
d_gene: NA; abundance: NA; j_gene: TRBJ1-1; v_gene: TRBV7-8; CDR3aa: CASSLAPQMLNTEAFF; CDR3nt: TGTGCCAGCAGCTTAGCCCCACAGATGTTGAACACTGAAGCTTTCTTT
d_gene: TRBD2; abundance: NA; j_gene: TRBJ2-2; v_gene: TRBV5-4; CDR3aa: CASSRGPGGGELFF; CDR3nt: TGTGCCAGCAGCCGGGGTCCGGGGGGCGGGGAGCTGTTTTTT
d_gene: TRBD2; abundance: NA; j_gene: TRBJ2-7; v_gene: TRBV5-4; CDR3aa: CASSLGGGVYSYEQYF; CDR3nt: TGTGCCAGCAGCTTGGGGGGGGGAGTTTACTCCTACGAGCAGTACTTC
d_gene: TRBD1; abundance: NA; j_gene: TRBJ2-7; v_gene: TRBV9; CDR3aa: CASSDGQGSVYEQYF; CDR3nt: TGTGCCAGCAGCGACGGACAGGGTTCGGTCTACGAGCAGTACTTC
d_gene: NA; abundance: NA; j_gene: TRBJ2-1; v_gene: TRBV7-9; CDR3aa: CASSSWSSGGQEFF; CDR3nt: TGTGCCAGCAGCTCTTGGAGTAGCGGGGGACAGGAGTTCTTC
d_gene: NA; abundance: NA; j_gene: TRBJ2-1; v_gene: TRBV19; CDR3aa: CASSIDRYNEQFF; CDR3nt: TGTGCCAGTAGTATAGACAGGTACAATGAGCAGTTCTTC
d_gene: NA; abundance: NA; j_gene: TRBJ1-5; v_gene: TRBV7-9; CDR3aa: CASSLDSSLQHF; CDR3nt: TGTGCCAGCAGCTTAGACAGTTCGCTCCAGCATTTT
d_gene: NA; abundance: NA; j_gene: TRBJ2-3; v_gene: TRBV11-1; CDR3aa: CASSLAPIGTDTQYF; CDR3nt: TGTGCCAGCAGCTTAGCCCCCATAGGCACAGATACGCAGTATTTT
d_gene: TRBD1; abundance: NA; j_gene: TRBJ2-7; v_gene: TRBV4-1; CDR3aa: CASSQVGQAYEQYF; CDR3nt: TGCGCCAGCAGCCAAGTGGGACAGGCCTACGAGCAGTACTTC
d_gene: TRBD2; abundance: NA; j_gene: TRBJ2-5; v_gene: TRBV15; CDR3aa: CATSSIGLVLETQYF; CDR3nt: TGTGCCACCAGCAGTATAGGACTAGTACTGGAGACCCAGTACTTC
d_gene: TRBD1; abundance: once; j_gene: TRBJ2-7; v_gene: TRBV12-5; CDR3aa: CASGDHRGQPSYEQYF; CDR3nt: TGTGCTAGTGGTGATCACAGGGGCCAACCTTCCTACGAGCAGTACTTC
d_gene: TRBD1; abundance: once; j_gene: TRBJ2-3; v_gene: TRBV5-1; CDR3aa: CASSPGDRVTDTQYF; CDR3nt: TGCGCCAGCAGCCCGGGGGACAGGGTAACAGATACGCAGTATTTT
d_gene: TRBD1; abundance: NA; j_gene: TRBJ1-2; v_gene: TRBV5-6; CDR3aa: CASSPPGQGNYGYTF; CDR3nt: TGTGCCAGCAGCCCGCCGGGACAGGGAAACTATGGCTACACCTTC
d_gene: TRBD2; abundance: NA; j_gene: TRBJ2-1; v_gene: TRBV5-3; CDR3aa: CARSLLAGDNKDNEQFF; CDR3nt: TGTGCCAGAAGCTTGCTAGCGGGAGACAATAAAGACAATGAGCAGTTCTTC
d_gene: NA; abundance: NA; j_gene: TRBJ1-3; v_gene: TRBV4-1; CDR3aa: CASSTSPGSGNTIYF; CDR3nt: TGCGCCAGCAGCACCTCTCCAGGGTCTGGAAACACCATATATTTT
d_gene: NA; abundance: NA; j_gene: TRBJ1-1; v_gene: TRBV6-5; CDR3aa: CASSYSGGWGTEAFF; CDR3nt: TGTGCCAGCAGTTACTCCGGGGGTTGGGGCACTGAAGCTTTCTTT
d_gene: NA; abundance: NA; j_gene: TRBJ1-1; v_gene: TRBV7-2; CDR3aa: CASSLSGQQNTEAFF; CDR3nt: TGTGCCAGCAGCTTAAGCGGCCAACAGAACACTGAAGCTTTCTTT
d_gene: TRBD1; abundance: few; j_gene: TRBJ2-2; v_gene: TRBV7-6; CDR3aa: CASSSNLQGAGTGELFF; CDR3nt: TGTGCCAGCAGCTCAAACCTCCAGGGGGCAGGCACCGGGGAGCTGTTTTTT
d_gene: TRBD1; abundance: once; j_gene: TRBJ1-1; v_gene: TRBV4-1; CDR3aa: CASSQVDRTNTEAFF; CDR3nt: TGCGCCAGCAGCCAAGTGGACAGGACGAACACTGAAGCTTTCTTT
d_gene: NA; abundance: NA; j_gene: TRBJ2-7; v_gene: TRBV30; CDR3aa: CAWMAGGGSYEQYF; CDR3nt: TGTGCCTGGATGGCCGGGGGAGGCTCCTACGAGCAGTACTTC
d_gene: NA; abundance: NA; j_gene: TRBJ1-1; v_gene: TRBV9; CDR3aa: CASSVGGRGDTEAFF; CDR3nt: TGTGCCAGCAGCGTAGGTGGGAGGGGGGACACTGAAGCTTTCTTT
d_gene: NA; abundance: NA; j_gene: TRBJ2-7; v_gene: TRBV9; CDR3aa: CASSVDSGEQYF; CDR3nt: TGTGCCAGCAGCGTAGACTCCGGCGAGCAGTACTTC
d_gene: NA; abundance: NA; j_gene: TRBJ1-5; v_gene: TRBV30; CDR3aa: CAWSVRDNQPQHF; CDR3nt: TGTGCCTGGAGTGTACGAGACAATCAGCCCCAGCATTTT
d_gene: NA; abundance: once; j_gene: TRBJ1-2; v_gene: TRBV7-2; CDR3aa: CASRGPGKRDGYTF; CDR3nt: TGTGCCAGCAGGGGACCAGGGAAGCGGGATGGCTACACCTTC
d_gene: NA; abundance: NA; j_gene: TRBJ2-3; v_gene: TRBV5-1; CDR3aa: CASSLGGAGSTDTQYF; CDR3nt: TGCGCCAGCAGCTTGGGTGGGGCGGGGTCCACAGATACGCAGTATTTT
d_gene: TRBD2; abundance: NA; j_gene: TRBJ2-5; v_gene: TRBV6-6; CDR3aa: CASSQGLAGKETQYF; CDR3nt: TGTGCCAGCAGTCAGGGACTAGCGGGAAAAGAGACCCAGTACTTC
d_gene: NA; abundance: NA; j_gene: TRBJ2-7; v_gene: TRBV18; CDR3aa: CASSPEGRAYEQYF; CDR3nt: TGTGCCAGCTCACCAGAGGGCAGAGCCTACGAGCAGTACTTC